This T cell receptor beta chain was documented in a study of regulatory T cells in long-lasting Graves disease. About the study: Graves' patients, diagnosed recently, had received antithyroid drugs under 3 months.

TCR beta libraries were built with iRepertoire HTBI primers and Arm-PCR of CDR3 regions. In TCRdb, the multiplex PCR reads were re-called with MiXCR into one record per CDR3 protein. The sample lists roughly 610,000 distinct CDR3 sequences, about 15% seen once, with approximately 18% in the top ten. From germline, CDR1 is SNHLY and CDR2 FYNNEI. V lost 8 bases to trimming and J lost 8 bases, with 13 bases between them. CDR3 length equals 12 residues. The time point denotes: newly diagnosed GD, antithyroid drugs for less than 3 months. RNA from PBMCs was the source of the TCR library. In this sample, this clonotype turned up a few times. This sample was also put to use in a study of T cells in Graves' hyperthyroidism and ophthalmopathy.

This sequence was found in a woman in her 30s with Graves disease. The input for sequencing was peripheral blood mononuclear cells (PBMCs), taken at new diagnosis, from a patient treated with antithyroid drugs. The rearrangement uses TRBV2 and TRBJ2-4; no reliable D call. DNA of the CDR3: TGTGCCAGCTGTTTGGATGGGGACATTCAGTACTTC. This sequence encodes CASCLDGDIQYF.